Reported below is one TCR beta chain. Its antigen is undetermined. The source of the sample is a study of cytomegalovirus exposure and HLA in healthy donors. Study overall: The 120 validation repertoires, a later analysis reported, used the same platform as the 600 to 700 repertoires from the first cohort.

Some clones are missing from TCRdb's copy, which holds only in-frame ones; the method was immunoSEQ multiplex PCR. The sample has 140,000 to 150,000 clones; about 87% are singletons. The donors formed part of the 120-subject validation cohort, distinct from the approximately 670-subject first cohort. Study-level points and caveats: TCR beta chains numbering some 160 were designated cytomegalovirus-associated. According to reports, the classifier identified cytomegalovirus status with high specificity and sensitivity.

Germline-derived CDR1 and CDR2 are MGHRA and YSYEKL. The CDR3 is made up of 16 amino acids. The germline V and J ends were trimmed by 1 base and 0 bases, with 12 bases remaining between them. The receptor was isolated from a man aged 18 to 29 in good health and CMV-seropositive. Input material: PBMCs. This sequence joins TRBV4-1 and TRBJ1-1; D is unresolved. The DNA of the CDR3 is TGCGCCAGCAGCCAAGTCGGAGACGGGATGAACACTGAAGCTTTCTTT. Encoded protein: CASSQVGDGMNTEAFF.